The rows below give T cell receptor beta chains drawn from one sample of a study of T-cell reconstitution after alpha-beta-depleted transplantation in children. TCRdb processed the PCR reads anew with MiXCR; each CDR3 protein has one entry. The sample records about 580,000 distinct CDR3 sequences, roughly 23% being singletons. This sample comprised PBMCs, mostly from graft donor cells, obtained 360 days after TCRalphabeta/CD19-depleted stem cell transplant. The receptors come from a boy in the first two years of life who had a stem cell transplant for acute myeloid leukemia, so the T cells may come from the graft donor. Both conserved end residues are part of each CDR3. The order of the fields is CDR3 DNA, CDR3 protein, D gene, clone size, V gene, J gene. The D gene is left open where the match is weak. Some rows mark clone size as missing; the rest say once, few, many or name a class of expanded clone.

DNA: TGCAGTGCTAGATTACCAGGAGACAAAAACATTCAGTACTTC
CDR3: CSARLPGDKNIQYF
D: .
size: many
V: TRBV20-1
J: TRBJ2-4

DNA: TGCAGTGCTAGCAAAGGGACAGGGGGAAATCAGCCCCAGCATTTT
CDR3: CSASKGTGGNQPQHF
D: TRBD1
size: few
V: TRBV20-1
J: TRBJ1-5

DNA: TGTGCCAGCAGTGCCTCGGCCCGGGCGAACACTGAAGCTTTCTTT
CDR3: CASSASARANTEAFF
D: .
size: once
V: TRBV12-3/TRBV12-4
J: TRBJ1-1

DNA: TGTGCCAGCAGTCAAGGGACTCTGAGCTCCTACGAGCAGTACTTC
CDR3: CASSQGTLSSYEQYF
D: .
size: many
V: TRBV12-3/TRBV12-4
J: TRBJ2-7

DNA: TGTGCCACCAGCAGTGGACAGGGACCAGATACGCAGTATTTT
CDR3: CATSSGQGPDTQYF
D: TRBD1
size: .
V: TRBV15
J: TRBJ2-3

DNA: TGCGCCAGCAGCTTCCGGGACCTAAACACAGATACGCAGTATTTT
CDR3: CASSFRDLNTDTQYF
D: .
size: .
V: TRBV4-1
J: TRBJ2-3

DNA: TGTGCCAGCAGTTACTGGTCCCCGGGATACGAGCAGTACTTC
CDR3: CASSYWSPGYEQYF
D: .
size: few
V: TRBV6-5
J: TRBJ2-7

DNA: TGCAGCGTTGACCGGACAGGGCTTAATGAAAAACTGTTTTTT
CDR3: CSVDRTGLNEKLFF
D: TRBD1
size: many
V: TRBV29-1
J: TRBJ1-4

DNA: TGTGCCAGCAGCTCCCTAGCGGGGATCCGCTCCTACAATGAGCAGTTCTTC
CDR3: CASSSLAGIRSYNEQFF
D: TRBD2
size: .
V: TRBV7-2
J: TRBJ2-1

DNA: TGTGCCAGCAGTCTCCCCGGGGAGGGTACGCAGTATTTT
CDR3: CASSLPGEGTQYF
D: TRBD2
size: few
V: TRBV12-3/TRBV12-4
J: TRBJ2-3

DNA: TGCGCCAGCAGCGGAACTAGCGGGGAGAACACCGGGGAGCTGTTTTTT
CDR3: CASSGTSGENTGELFF
D: TRBD2
size: few
V: TRBV5-1
J: TRBJ2-2

DNA: TGCAGCGTTGTGGGGAGTAAAGAGACCCAGTACTTC
CDR3: CSVVGSKETQYF
D: .
size: .
V: TRBV29-1
J: TRBJ2-5

DNA: TGTGCCAGCGTCCGCCGGGGTGCCAGTTACTCGAACACTGAAGCTTTCTTT
CDR3: CASVRRGASYSNTEAFF
D: .
size: .
V: TRBV7-2
J: TRBJ1-1

DNA: TGTGCCAGCAGTTACTCGGAGGCAGCGAACACCGGGGAGCTGTTTTTT
CDR3: CASSYSEAANTGELFF
D: .
size: .
V: TRBV6-5
J: TRBJ2-2

DNA: TGCAGCGTTGGAGGCGAAGCAAATGAGCAGTTCTTC
CDR3: CSVGGEANEQFF
D: .
size: many
V: TRBV29-1
J: TRBJ2-1

DNA: TGCGCCAGCAGCTTGGGCCCTCGGGGACAGGGGGCGCGCGGCTACACCTTC
CDR3: CASSLGPRGQGARGYTF
D: TRBD1
size: .
V: TRBV5-1
J: TRBJ1-2

DNA: TGCAGTGCTAGGATCCGGACCAGCTATGGCTACACCTTC
CDR3: CSARIRTSYGYTF
D: .
size: .
V: TRBV20-1
J: TRBJ1-2

DNA: TGTGCCAGCAGTTTCCCAAAAAATGAGCAGTTCTTC
CDR3: CASSFPKNEQFF
D: .
size: few
V: TRBV28
J: TRBJ2-1

DNA: TGCAGTGCTAGAGAAGGGACAATTAGCAATCAGCCCCAGCATTTT
CDR3: CSAREGTISNQPQHF
D: .
size: .
V: TRBV20-1
J: TRBJ1-5

DNA: TGTGCCACCAGCAGAAGGGTGGGGACAGGGAAGAACACTGAAGCTTTCTTT
CDR3: CATSRRVGTGKNTEAFF
D: TRBD1
size: few
V: TRBV15
J: TRBJ1-1

DNA: TGTGCCAGCAGCTCCGGACTAGCGGGGCCCGGGGAGCTGTTTTTT
CDR3: CASSSGLAGPGELFF
D: TRBD2
size: .
V: TRBV3-1
J: TRBJ2-2

DNA: TGTGCCAGCAGTTTGCTGAGGGAGGAGACCCAGTACTTC
CDR3: CASSLLREETQYF
D: .
size: few
V: TRBV28
J: TRBJ2-5